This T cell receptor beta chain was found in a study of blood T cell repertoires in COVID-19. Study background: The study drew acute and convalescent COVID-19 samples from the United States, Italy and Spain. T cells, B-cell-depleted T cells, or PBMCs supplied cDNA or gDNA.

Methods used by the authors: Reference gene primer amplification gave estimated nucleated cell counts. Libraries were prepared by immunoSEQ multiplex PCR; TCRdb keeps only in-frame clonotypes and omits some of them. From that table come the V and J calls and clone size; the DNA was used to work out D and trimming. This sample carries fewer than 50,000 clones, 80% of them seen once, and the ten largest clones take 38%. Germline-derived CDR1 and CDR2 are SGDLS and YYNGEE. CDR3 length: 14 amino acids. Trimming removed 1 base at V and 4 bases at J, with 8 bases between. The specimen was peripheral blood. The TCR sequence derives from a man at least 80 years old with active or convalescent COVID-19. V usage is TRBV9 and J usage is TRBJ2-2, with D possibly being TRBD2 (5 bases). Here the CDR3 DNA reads TGTGCCAGCAGCGTAAGCGGAAGCACCGGGGAGCTGTTTTTT. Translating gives CASSVSGSTGELFF.